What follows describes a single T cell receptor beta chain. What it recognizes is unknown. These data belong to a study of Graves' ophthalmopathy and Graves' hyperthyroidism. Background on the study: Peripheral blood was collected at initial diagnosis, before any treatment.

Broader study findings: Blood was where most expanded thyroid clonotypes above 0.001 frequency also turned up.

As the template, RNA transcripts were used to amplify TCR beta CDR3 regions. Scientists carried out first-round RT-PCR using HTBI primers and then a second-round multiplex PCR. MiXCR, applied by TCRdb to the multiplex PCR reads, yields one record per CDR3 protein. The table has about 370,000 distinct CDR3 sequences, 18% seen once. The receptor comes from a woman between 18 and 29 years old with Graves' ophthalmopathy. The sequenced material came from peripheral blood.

The CDR3 spells CASSRDQWGGELFF. The CDR3 nucleotides are TGTGCCAGCAGCCGCGACCAGTGGGGCGGGGAGCTGTTTTTT. The chain couples TRBV12-3 or TRBV12-4 to TRBJ2-2; D uncertain. CDR3 size: 14 residues. V lost 6 bases, J lost 7 bases, and 15 bases lay in between.